The clone carrying this T cell receptor (beta chain) has just one count. These data come from a study of technical replicates of blood from a few donors. V was cut by 3 bases and J by 2 bases, with 14 bases left in between. This CDR3 is 15 amino acids long. Germline V gene sequence: CDR1 LGHNA, CDR2 YNFKEQ. Measured with immunoSEQ multiplex PCR; TCRdb has only the in-frame clones, and not every one. Counted here are about 80,000 clones, roughly nine tenths occurring once; the ten biggest clones make up 0.39%. The sample consisted of T cells isolated from PBMCs. The chain is built from TRBV4-2 and TRBJ2-7, with D possibly TRBD1 on 6 matching bases. This receptor was taken from a human donor in good health. Written as DNA, the CDR3 is TGTGCCAGCAGCCATCCAGGACAGATGGCCTACGAGCAGTACTTC. Amino acid sequence: CASSHPGQMAYEQYF.